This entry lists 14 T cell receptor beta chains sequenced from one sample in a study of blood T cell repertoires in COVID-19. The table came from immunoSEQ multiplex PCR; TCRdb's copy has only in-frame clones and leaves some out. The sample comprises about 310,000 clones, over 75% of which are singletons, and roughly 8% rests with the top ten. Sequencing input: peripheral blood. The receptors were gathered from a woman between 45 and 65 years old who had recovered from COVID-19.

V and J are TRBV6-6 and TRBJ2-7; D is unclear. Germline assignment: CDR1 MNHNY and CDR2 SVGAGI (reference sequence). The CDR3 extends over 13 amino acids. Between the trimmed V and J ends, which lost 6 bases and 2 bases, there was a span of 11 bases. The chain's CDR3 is CASRPSETYEQYF. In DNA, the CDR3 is TGTGCCAGCAGACCCTCGGAGACCTACGAGCAGTACTTC.

In DNA, the CDR3 is TGCGCCACCCACCGCGCGGGGGAGCAGTACTTC. It encodes CATHRAGEQYF. The genes are TRBV10-2 and TRBJ2-7, with TRBD2 as a possible D gene (6 bases). The ends were cut back, 10 bases at V and 7 bases at J, with 14 bases in the middle. The germline gives CDR1 WSHSY, CDR2 SAAADI. The CDR3 has 11 amino acids.

CDR3 DNA: TGTGCCAGCTCGGTAGCGGGAGGCATAATGGATGAGCAGTTCTTC. Its protein product is CASSVAGGIMDEQFF. The chain has TRBV27 and TRBJ2-1; the match to TRBD2 covers 10 bases. The V segment lost 8 bases and the J segment 8 bases; nucleotides outside the gene matches: 12. Germline loops: CDR1 MNHEY, CDR2 SMNVEV (reference sequence). The length of the CDR3 is 15 residues.

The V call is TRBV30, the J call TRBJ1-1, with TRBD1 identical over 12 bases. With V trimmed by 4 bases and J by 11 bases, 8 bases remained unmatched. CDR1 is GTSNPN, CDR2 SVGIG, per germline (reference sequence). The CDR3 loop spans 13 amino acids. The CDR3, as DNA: TGTGCCTGGATTCCGGGACAGGGGGCAGGGGCTTTCTTT. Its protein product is CAWIPGQGAGAFF. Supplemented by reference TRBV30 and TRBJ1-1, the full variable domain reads SQTIHQWPATLVQPVGSPLSLECTVEGTSNPNLYWYRQAAGRGLQLLFYSVGIGQISSEVPQNLSASRPQDRQFILSSKKLLLSDSGFYLCAWIPGQGAGAFFGQGTRLTVV.

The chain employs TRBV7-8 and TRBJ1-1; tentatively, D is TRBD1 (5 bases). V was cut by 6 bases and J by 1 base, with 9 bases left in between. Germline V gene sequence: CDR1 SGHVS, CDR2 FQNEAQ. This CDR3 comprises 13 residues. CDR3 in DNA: TGTGCCAGCAGGGGGGGACCGAACACTGAAGCTTTCTTT. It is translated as CASRGGPNTEAFF.

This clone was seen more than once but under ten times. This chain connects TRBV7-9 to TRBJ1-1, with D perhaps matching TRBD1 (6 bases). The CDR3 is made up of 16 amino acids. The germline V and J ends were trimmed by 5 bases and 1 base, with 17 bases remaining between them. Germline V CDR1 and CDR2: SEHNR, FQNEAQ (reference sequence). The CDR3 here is CASSPVETTGNTEAFF. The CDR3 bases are TGTGCCAGCAGCCCGGTAGAGACGACAGGGAACACTGAAGCTTTCTTT.

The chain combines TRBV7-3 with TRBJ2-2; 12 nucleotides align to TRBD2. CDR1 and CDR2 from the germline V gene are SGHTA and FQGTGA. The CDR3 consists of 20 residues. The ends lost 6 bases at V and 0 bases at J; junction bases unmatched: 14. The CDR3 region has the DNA TGTGCCAGCAGGGGAGGGCGACTAGCGGGAGCAACACCGAACACCGGGGAGCTGTTTTTT. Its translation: CASRGGRLAGATPNTGELFF.

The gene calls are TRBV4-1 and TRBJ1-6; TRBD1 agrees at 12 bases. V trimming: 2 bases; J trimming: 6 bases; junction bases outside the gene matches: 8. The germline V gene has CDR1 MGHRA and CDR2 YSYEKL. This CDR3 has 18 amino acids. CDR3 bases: TGCGCCAGCAGCCAACCGGGGACAGGGGGCTTCGGTAATTCACCCCTCCACTTT. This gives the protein CASSQPGTGGFGNSPLHF.

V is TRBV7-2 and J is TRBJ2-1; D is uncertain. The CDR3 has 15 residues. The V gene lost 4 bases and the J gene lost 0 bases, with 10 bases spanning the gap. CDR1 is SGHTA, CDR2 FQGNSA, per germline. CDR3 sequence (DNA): TGTGCCAGCAGCTCTACAGCTAACTCCTACAATGAGCAGTTCTTC. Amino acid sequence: CASSSTANSYNEQFF. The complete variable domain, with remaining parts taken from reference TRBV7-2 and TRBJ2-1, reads GAGVSQSPSNKVTEKGKDVELRCDPISGHTALYWYRQSLGQGLEFLIYFQGNSAPDKSGLPSDRFSAERTGGSVSTLTIQRTQQEDSAVYLCASSSTANSYNEQFFGPGTRLTVL.

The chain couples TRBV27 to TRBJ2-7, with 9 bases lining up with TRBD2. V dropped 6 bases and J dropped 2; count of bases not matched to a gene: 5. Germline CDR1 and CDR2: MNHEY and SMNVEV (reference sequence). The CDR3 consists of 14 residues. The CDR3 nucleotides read TGTGCCAGCAGCATAGCGGGAGTAGCCTACGAGCAGTACTTC. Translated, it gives CASSIAGVAYEQYF.

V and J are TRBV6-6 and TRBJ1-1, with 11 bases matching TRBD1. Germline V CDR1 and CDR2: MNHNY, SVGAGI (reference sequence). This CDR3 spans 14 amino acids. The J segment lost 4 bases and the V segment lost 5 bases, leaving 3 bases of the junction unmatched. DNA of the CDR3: TGTGCCAGCAGTATTGGGACAGGGGGCACTGAAGCTTTCTTT. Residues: CASSIGTGGTEAFF.

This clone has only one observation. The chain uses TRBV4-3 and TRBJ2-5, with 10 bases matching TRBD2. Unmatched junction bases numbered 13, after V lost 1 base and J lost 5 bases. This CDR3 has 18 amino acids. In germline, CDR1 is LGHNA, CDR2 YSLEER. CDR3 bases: TGCGCCAGCAGCCAAGCGGGGAGGGTAGCGGGGGGATGGGAGACCCAGTACTTC. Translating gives CASSQAGRVAGGWETQYF.

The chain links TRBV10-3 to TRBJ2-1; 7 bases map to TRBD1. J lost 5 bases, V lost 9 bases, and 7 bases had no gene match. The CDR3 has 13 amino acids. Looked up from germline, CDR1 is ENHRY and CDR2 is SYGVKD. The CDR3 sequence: CAIGQERDNEQFF. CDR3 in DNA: TGTGCCATAGGACAGGAACGCGACAATGAGCAGTTCTTC.

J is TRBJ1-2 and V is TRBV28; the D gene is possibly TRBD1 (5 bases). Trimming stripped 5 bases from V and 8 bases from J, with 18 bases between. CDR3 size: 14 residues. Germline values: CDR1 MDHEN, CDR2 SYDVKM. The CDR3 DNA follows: TGTGCCAGCAGTCTACAAAGGGGATCGTTAGGCTACACCTTC. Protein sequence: CASSLQRGSLGYTF.